The clone carrying this T cell receptor beta chain was seen a handful of times. The antigen is unknown. The treatment here: oral pan-JAK inhibitor, 5-10 mg twice daily. The CDR3 loop spans 15 amino acids. V lost 5 bases to trimming and J lost 0 bases, with 11 bases between them. Germline V gives CDR1 SGHTA, CDR2 FQGNSA. Extracted RNA was reverse transcribed, and the resulting cDNA served as sequencing template. Method: immunoSEQ multiplex PCR; TCRdb's copy keeps in-frame clones and lacks some. Of approximately 200,000 clones detected, around two fifths appear once; the ten largest clones hold roughly 2.8%. These data come from a study of CD8+ T cells in alopecia areata. Study information: Treated patients were given oral tofacitinib, which was dosed at 5 to 10 mg twice daily.

Study findings and constraints: Scalp and blood samples kept many expanded lesional clones throughout tofacitinib. Especially in alopecia totalis/universalis, lesional scalp showed greater clonality than normal scalp did.

The sequence was obtained from a human donor with alopecia areata. Material: CD4+ T cells sorted from blood, obtained at approximately week 36, from a patient treated with tofacitinib. The V gene is TRBV7-2, the J gene TRBJ2-1; D remains unclear. The CDR3 is CASSQTWSSYNEQFF. The CDR3 DNA reads TGTGCCAGCAGCCAGACTTGGAGCTCCTACAATGAGCAGTTCTTC.